This TCR beta chain appears in the sequencing data of a study of blood T cell repertoires in COVID-19. Residents of under 25 US areas, aged about 18 to 89 years, made up the participants. There are 15 residues in the CDR3. V gave up 3 bases and J gave up 5 bases; unmatched junction bases: 7. CDR1 is LGHNA, CDR2 YNFKEQ, per germline. Sequenced by immunoSEQ multiplex PCR; TCRdb stores in-frame clones only, minus some. Altogether 250,000 to 350,000 clones are present, approximately 85% being singletons, with the ten largest covering roughly 4%. The sample was PBMCs or T cells enriched from blood (not recorded which). V and J are TRBV4-2 and TRBJ2-3; TRBD2 agrees at 8 bases. The receptor was isolated from a woman aged 30 to 39 who had recovered from COVID-19. This CDR3 reads CASSQRSGTRDTQYF. The CDR3 DNA follows: TGTGCCAGCAGCCAGCGTAGCGGGACGAGAGATACGCAGTATTTT.